This T cell receptor (beta chain) was found in a study of OX40 agonist ivuxolimab in advanced cancers. Clones were sequenced by immunoSEQ multiplex PCR, and TCRdb holds only the in-frame ones, with some missing. The sample shows over 85,000 clones, more than 85% of them seen only once. The sequence was obtained from an adult with an advanced solid tumor such as melanoma, head and neck, liver or kidney cancer. The sequenced sample was CD4+ or CD8+ T cells sorted from blood, obtained in a trial of the OX40 agonist ivuxolimab.

This CDR3 reads CASSPARYYEQYV. For the CDR3, the DNA is TGTGCCAGCAGCCCCGCCCGATACTACGAGCAGTACGTC. V is TRBV28 and J is TRBJ2-7; D remains ambiguous. The CDR3 has 13 residues. CDR1 is MDHEN and CDR2 is SYDVKM in the germline V gene. V lost 6 bases and J 3 bases, leaving 12 bases between the germline ends.